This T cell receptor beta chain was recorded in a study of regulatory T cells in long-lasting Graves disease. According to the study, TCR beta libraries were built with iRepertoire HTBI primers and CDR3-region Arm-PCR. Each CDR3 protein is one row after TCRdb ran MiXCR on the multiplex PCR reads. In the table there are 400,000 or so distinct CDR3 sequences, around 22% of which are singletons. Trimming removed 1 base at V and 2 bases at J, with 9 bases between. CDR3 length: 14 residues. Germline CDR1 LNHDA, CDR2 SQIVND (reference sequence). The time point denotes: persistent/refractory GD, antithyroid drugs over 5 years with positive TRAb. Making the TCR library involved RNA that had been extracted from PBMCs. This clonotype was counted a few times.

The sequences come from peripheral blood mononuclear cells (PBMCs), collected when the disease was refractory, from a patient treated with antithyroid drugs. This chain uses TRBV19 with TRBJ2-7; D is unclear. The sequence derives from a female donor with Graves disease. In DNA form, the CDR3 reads TGTGCCAGTAGTATAGGGCACGCCACCTACGAGCAGTACTTC. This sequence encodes CASSIGHATYEQYF. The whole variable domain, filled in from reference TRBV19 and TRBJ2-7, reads DGGITQSPKYLFRKEGQNVTLSCEQNLNHDAMYWYRQDPGQGLRLIYYSQIVNDFQKGDIAEGYSVSREKKESFPLTVTSAQKNPTAFYLCASSIGHATYEQYFGPGTRLTVT.